This is a list of T cell receptor beta chains from one sample in a study of long-term antiretroviral therapy in people with HIV. Sequencing was performed with immunoSEQ multiplex PCR; in TCRdb, only in-frame clones are kept and a portion is missing. The sample records around 13,000 clones, nearly 85% being singletons. The material sequenced was unsorted PBMCs, taken 1.8 years before starting antiretroviral therapy. The source of these receptors is a woman in her 40s with HIV. CDR3s include the opening cysteine and the closing phenylalanine or tryptophan. The order of the fields is V gene, D gene, J gene, clone size, CDR3 DNA, CDR3 protein. The D gene is left open where the match is weak. Size values are once, few and many counts, or a class for expanded clones, and some rows have none.

V: TRBV13; D: NA; J: TRBJ2-7; size: NA; DNA: TGTGCCAGCAGCCTCCGACTAGGGGCCTACGAGCAGTACTTC; CDR3: CASSLRLGAYEQYF
V: TRBV27; D: NA; J: TRBJ1-4; size: NA; DNA: TGTGCCAGCAGTTTAGCGGGTAATGAAAAACTGTTTTTT; CDR3: CASSLAGNEKLFF
V: TRBV27; D: NA; J: TRBJ1-5; size: NA; DNA: TGTGCCAGCAGTAGCGGTAATCAGCCCCAGCATTTT; CDR3: CASSSGNQPQHF
V: TRBV7-9; D: NA; J: TRBJ2-7; size: NA; DNA: TGTGCCAGCAGCTTAGATTACTTTTTCTACGAGCAGTACTTC; CDR3: CASSLDYFFYEQYF
V: TRBV30; D: TRBD2; J: TRBJ2-1; size: NA; DNA: TGTGCCTGGAGTCCCAAACCGGGACTAGCGGGTAGGGCGGGGAATGAGCAGTTCTTC; CDR3: CAWSPKPGLAGRAGNEQFF
V: TRBV5-1; D: TRBD2; J: TRBJ2-7; size: NA; DNA: TGCGCCAGCAGCTTTCAGGGAGCTAGCGGTTCACGCGTTGACGAGCAGTACTTC; CDR3: CASSFQGASGSRVDEQYF
V: TRBV5-6; D: NA; J: TRBJ2-7; size: few; DNA: TGTGCCAGCAGCAACACTAGGGACTACGAGCAGTACTTC; CDR3: CASSNTRDYEQYF
V: TRBV9; D: NA; J: TRBJ1-2; size: NA; DNA: TGTGCCAGCAGCGTGTGGTCGGAGGGAACAAAGGATGGCTACACCTTC; CDR3: CASSVWSEGTKDGYTF
V: TRBV28; D: NA; J: TRBJ2-7; size: few; DNA: TGTGCCAGCAGCCTGACTGGATACGAGCAGTACTTC; CDR3: CASSLTGYEQYF
V: TRBV28; D: NA; J: TRBJ2-2; size: NA; DNA: TGTGCCAGCAGTTTAGAGCAGGGATCGACCTACACCGGGGAGCTGTTTTTT; CDR3: CASSLEQGSTYTGELFF
V: TRBV5-1; D: NA; J: TRBJ1-5; size: NA; DNA: TGCGCCAGCAGCTTGGCCACGGGCTCTTGGCCCCAGCATTTT; CDR3: CASSLATGSWPQHF
V: TRBV7-9; D: NA; J: TRBJ1-2; size: few; DNA: TGTGCCAGCAGCTTAGGTCAGGGATTCAGCTACACCTTC; CDR3: CASSLGQGFSYTF
V: TRBV7-2; D: NA; J: TRBJ2-4; size: NA; DNA: TGTGCCACAAGATTGGCAGGAGCCAAAAACATTCAGTACTTC; CDR3: CATRLAGAKNIQYF
V: TRBV28; D: NA; J: TRBJ2-5; size: NA; DNA: TGTGCCAGCAGTTTTGGGGAGACCCAGTACTTC; CDR3: CASSFGETQYF
V: TRBV11-2; D: NA; J: TRBJ2-7; size: NA; DNA: TGTGCCAGCAGCCCCCAAACGGGACGCCTTACCTACGAGCAGTACTTC; CDR3: CASSPQTGRLTYEQYF
V: TRBV5-4; D: TRBD1; J: TRBJ1-4; size: once; DNA: TGTGCCAGCAGCCGTACTACAGGGGTGGATGAAAAACTGTTTTTT; CDR3: CASSRTTGVDEKLFF
V: TRBV29-1; D: TRBD1; J: TRBJ1-1; size: NA; DNA: TGCAGCGTTGCGTGGGACAGGTACATGAACACTGAAGCTTTCTTT; CDR3: CSVAWDRYMNTEAFF
V: TRBV19; D: TRBD1; J: TRBJ2-1; size: NA; DNA: TGTGCCAGTAGTATGGGGGACAGGGGGGCAAATGAGCAGTTCTTC; CDR3: CASSMGDRGANEQFF
V: TRBV28; D: TRBD1; J: TRBJ1-1; size: NA; DNA: TGTGCCAGCAGTTCCTTGGGACAGGGTAACACTGAAGCTTTCTTT; CDR3: CASSSLGQGNTEAFF
V: TRBV14; D: NA; J: TRBJ2-5; size: NA; DNA: TGTGCCAGCAGCCAAGTTACTCAAGAGACCCAGTACTTC; CDR3: CASSQVTQETQYF
V: TRBV5-6; D: TRBD1; J: TRBJ2-3; size: NA; DNA: TGTGCCAGCAAACTGGGACAGGGGGTAACAGATACGCAGTATTTT; CDR3: CASKLGQGVTDTQYF
V: TRBV7-8; D: TRBD2; J: TRBJ2-7; size: NA; DNA: TGTGCCAGCAGTCGTCGGACTAGCGGGAGTTACGAGCAGTACTTC; CDR3: CASSRRTSGSYEQYF
V: TRBV28; D: NA; J: TRBJ2-2; size: few; DNA: TGTGCCAGCAGTTTGGGGACGGTCAACACCGGGGAGCTGTTTTTT; CDR3: CASSLGTVNTGELFF